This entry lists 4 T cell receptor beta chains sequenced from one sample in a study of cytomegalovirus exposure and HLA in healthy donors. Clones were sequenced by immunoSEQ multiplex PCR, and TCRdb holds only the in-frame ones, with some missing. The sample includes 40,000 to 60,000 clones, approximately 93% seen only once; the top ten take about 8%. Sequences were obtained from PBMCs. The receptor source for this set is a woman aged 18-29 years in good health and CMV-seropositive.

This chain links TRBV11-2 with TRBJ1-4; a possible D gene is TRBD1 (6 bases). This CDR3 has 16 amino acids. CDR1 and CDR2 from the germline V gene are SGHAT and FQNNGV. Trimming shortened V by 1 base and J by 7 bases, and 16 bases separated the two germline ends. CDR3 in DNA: TGTGCCAGCAGCTTAGTTACCGGGACACGGAGTGAAAAACTGTTTTTT. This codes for CASSLVTGTRSEKLFF.

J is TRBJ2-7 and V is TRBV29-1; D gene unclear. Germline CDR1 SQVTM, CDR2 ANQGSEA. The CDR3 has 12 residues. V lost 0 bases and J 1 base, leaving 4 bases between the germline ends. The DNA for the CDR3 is TGCAGCGTTGAAGAGCAGTCCTACGAGCAGTACTTC. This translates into CSVEEQSYEQYF.

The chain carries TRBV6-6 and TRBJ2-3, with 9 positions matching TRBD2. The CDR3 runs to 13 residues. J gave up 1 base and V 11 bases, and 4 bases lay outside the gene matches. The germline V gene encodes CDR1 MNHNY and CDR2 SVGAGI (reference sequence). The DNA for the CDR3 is TGTGCCGGACGGACTAGCGGCACAGATACGCAGTATTTT. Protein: CAGRTSGTDTQYF.

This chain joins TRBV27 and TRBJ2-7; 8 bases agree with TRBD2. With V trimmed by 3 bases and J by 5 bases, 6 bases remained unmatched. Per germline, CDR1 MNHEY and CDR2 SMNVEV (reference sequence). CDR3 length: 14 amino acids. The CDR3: CASSFRDSGDEQYF. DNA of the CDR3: TGTGCCAGCAGTTTTAGGGATAGCGGGGACGAGCAGTACTTC.